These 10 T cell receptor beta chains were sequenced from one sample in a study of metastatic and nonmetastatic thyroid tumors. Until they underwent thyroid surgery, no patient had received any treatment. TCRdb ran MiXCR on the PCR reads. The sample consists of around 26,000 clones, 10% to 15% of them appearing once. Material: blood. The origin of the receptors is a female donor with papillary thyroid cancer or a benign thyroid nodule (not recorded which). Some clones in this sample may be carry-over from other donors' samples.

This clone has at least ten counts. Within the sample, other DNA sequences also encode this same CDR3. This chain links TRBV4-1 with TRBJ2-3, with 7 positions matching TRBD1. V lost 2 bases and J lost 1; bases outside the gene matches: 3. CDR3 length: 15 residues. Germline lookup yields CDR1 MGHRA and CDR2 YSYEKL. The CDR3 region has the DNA TGCGCCAGCAGCCAATCTGGACAGGGCACAGATACGCAGTATTTT. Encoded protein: CASSQSGQGTDTQYF.

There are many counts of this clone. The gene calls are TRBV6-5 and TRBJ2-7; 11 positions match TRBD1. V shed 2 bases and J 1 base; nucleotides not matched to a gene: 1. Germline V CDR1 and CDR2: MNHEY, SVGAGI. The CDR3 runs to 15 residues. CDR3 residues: CASSYGQGASYEQYF. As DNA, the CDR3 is TGTGCCAGCAGTTACGGACAGGGGGCTTCCTACGAGCAGTACTTC.

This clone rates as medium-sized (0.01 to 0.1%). CDR3 protein: CASSEFGQETQYF. For the CDR3, the DNA is TGCGCCAGCAGTGAGTTCGGACAAGAGACCCAGTACTTC. The rearrangement uses TRBV10-2 and TRBJ2-5; D is unclear. V dropped 1 base and J dropped 2 bases, with 5 bases sitting between them. The CDR3 consists of 13 residues. CDR1 is WSHSY, CDR2 SAAADI, per germline.

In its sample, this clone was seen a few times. CDR3 sequence reads: CASSNGAAGTYEQYF. CDR3 sequence (DNA): TGTGCCAGCAGTAATGGAGCTGCGGGCACGTACGAGCAGTACTTC. The chain carries TRBV6-5 and TRBJ2-7; D is possibly TRBD2 (5 bases). Trimming took off 5 bases at V and 4 bases at J, with 18 bases between the two ends. CDR1 MNHEY and CDR2 SVGAGI come from the germline V gene. This CDR3 contains 15 residues.

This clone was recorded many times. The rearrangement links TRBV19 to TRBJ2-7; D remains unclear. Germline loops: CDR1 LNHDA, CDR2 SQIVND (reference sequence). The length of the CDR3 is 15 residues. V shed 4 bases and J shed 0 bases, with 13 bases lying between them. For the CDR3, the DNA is TGTGCCAGTAGTAAAGTCTACCTCAGCTCCTACGAGCAGTACTTC. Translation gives CASSKVYLSSYEQYF.

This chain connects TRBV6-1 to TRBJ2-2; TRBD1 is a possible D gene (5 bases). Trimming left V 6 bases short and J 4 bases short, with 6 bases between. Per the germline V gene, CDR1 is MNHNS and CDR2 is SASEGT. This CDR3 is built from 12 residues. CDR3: CASRQVTGELFF. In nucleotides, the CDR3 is TGTGCCAGCAGACAGGTCACCGGGGAGCTGTTTTTT.

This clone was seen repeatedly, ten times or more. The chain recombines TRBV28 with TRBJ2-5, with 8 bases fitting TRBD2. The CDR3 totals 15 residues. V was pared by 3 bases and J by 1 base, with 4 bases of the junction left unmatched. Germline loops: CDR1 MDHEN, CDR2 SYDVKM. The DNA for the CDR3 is TGTGCCAGCAGTTTGATTAGCGGGACCCAAGAGACCCAGTACTTC. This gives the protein CASSLISGTQETQYF.

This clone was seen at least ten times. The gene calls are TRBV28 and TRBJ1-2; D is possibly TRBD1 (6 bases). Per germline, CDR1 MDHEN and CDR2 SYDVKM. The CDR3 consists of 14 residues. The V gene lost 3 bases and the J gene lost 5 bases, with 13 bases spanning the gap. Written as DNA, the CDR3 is TGTGCCAGCAGTTTGATGGGGGGGCCTTATGGCTACACCTTC. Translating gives CASSLMGGPYGYTF.

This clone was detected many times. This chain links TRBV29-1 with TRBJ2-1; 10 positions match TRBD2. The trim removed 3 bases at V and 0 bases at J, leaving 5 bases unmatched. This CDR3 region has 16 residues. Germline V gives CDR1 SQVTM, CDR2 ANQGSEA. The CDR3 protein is CSVDRASGSSYNEQFF. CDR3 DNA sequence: TGCAGCGTTGACAGGGCTAGCGGGAGCTCCTACAATGAGCAGTTCTTC.

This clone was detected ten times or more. The CDR3 nucleotides read TGCAGTGCTCGAGGGACAGCGAACACTGAAGCTTTCTTT. It codes for CSARGTANTEAFF. The chain is built from TRBV20-1 and TRBJ1-1; TRBD1 aligns across 7 bases. CDR1 is DFQATT and CDR2 is SNEGSKA in the germline V gene (reference sequence). This CDR3 has 13 residues. V trimming: 5 bases; J trimming: 1 base; junction bases outside the gene matches: 4.